What follows is one T cell receptor (beta chain) and its context. What it recognizes is unknown. This entry comes from a study of shared clonotypes between healthy human individuals. Broader study findings: Investigators collected only blood, and repertoires in tissues likely differ. Clonotype sharing across donors was expected to vary with sequencing depth.

The repertoire was sequenced with immunoSEQ multiplex PCR; TCRdb's copy has only in-frame clones and lacks some. The sample carries about 980,000 clones, 60% to 85% recorded once. Trimming took off 3 bases at V and 7 bases at J, with 18 bases between the two ends. CDR3 length equals 15 residues. Germline assignment: CDR1 MDHEN and CDR2 SYDVKM. The chain couples TRBV28 to TRBJ1-1; D is ambiguous. Specimen: memory CD4+ T cells sorted from blood. Subset in this sample: CD45RA-negative fraction. The clonotype originates from a man in his late teens or twenties in good health. As DNA, the CDR3 is TGTGCCAGCAGTTTTAGAGGCCCCGCTGAGGGTGAAGCTTTCTTT. Translated, it gives CASSFRGPAEGEAFF.